This record covers a single T cell receptor beta chain. The junction had 7 bases not matched to a gene; V was cut back by 5 bases and J by 7 bases. In germline, CDR1 is SGHTA, CDR2 FQGTGA. This CDR3 region has 15 residues. The data belong to a study of blood T cell repertoires in COVID-19. Study-level background: COVID-19 samples collected from the United States, Italy and Spain covered acute and convalescent phases. PBMCs, B-cell-depleted T cells, or T cells provided the cDNA or gDNA that made up the material.

Source study methods: Amplification of reference gene primers was used by the study to estimate nucleated cell counts. Measured with immunoSEQ multiplex PCR; TCRdb has only the in-frame clones, and not every one. That table is the source of V, J and clone size, and D and trimming were worked out from the DNA. The sample contains about 58,000 clones, almost 90% of which appear only once. The sequenced sample was peripheral blood. This sequence was found in a man in his sixties with active COVID-19. The genes are TRBV7-3 and TRBJ2-1; 11 positions match TRBD2. Here the CDR3 DNA reads TGTGCCAGCAGCCTTAGCGGGGGGGCAGGGAATGAGCAGTTCTTC. This codes for CASSLSGGAGNEQFF.